This T cell receptor beta chain appears in the sequencing data of a study of Graves' ophthalmopathy and Graves' hyperthyroidism. The study, taken as a whole, reports: Predictions made by the model for ophthalmopathy progression reached 70.59% sensitivity and just under 75% specificity. Most thyroid clonotypes expanded beyond 0.001 frequency were also found in blood.

Transcripts of RNA were the source for amplifying TCR beta CDR3 regions. HTBI primers were employed in first-round RT-PCR, then a second-round multiplex PCR followed. Using its own MiXCR run on the multiplex PCR reads, TCRdb lists one record per CDR3 protein. Here the sample spans about 14,000 distinct CDR3 sequences, roughly 45% being singletons. This CDR3 has 12 residues. The germline gives CDR1 SGHTA, CDR2 FQGTGA. V dropped 4 bases and J dropped 0 bases, with 0 bases sitting between them. On this clonotype: Its antigen is not identified.

The chain employs TRBV7-3 and TRBJ2-2; no firm D call. Sequencing input: peripheral blood. The TCR comes from a woman in her twenties or thirties with Graves' ophthalmopathy. The CDR3 region has the DNA TGTGCCAGCAGCTCGAACACCGGGGAGCTGTTTTTT. Translating it yields CASSSNTGELFF.